Below, one T cell receptor (beta chain) is given with its context. The antigen remains unidentified. The data were taken from a study of regulatory T cells in long-lasting Graves disease. The study, taken as a whole, reports: It was in persistent disease that TRBV28, TRBJ1-2 and TRBJ2-5 were favored.

Sample time point: persistent/refractory GD, antithyroid drugs over 5 years with positive TRAb. Following extraction of RNA from PBMCs, that RNA was used to make the TCR library. Investigators report Graves' disease was diagnosed under American Thyroid Association guidelines. EDTA tubes received about 9.6 milliliters of drawn peripheral blood. Germline V gene data show CDR1 as SGHTA and CDR2 as FQGNSA. Trimming cost V 5 bases and J 6 bases, with 24 bases left between them. This CDR3 has 17 residues. Construction of the TCR beta libraries employed iRepertoire HTBI primers in conjunction with Arm-PCR of CDR3 regions. TCRdb itself ran the multiplex PCR reads through MiXCR, one entry per CDR3 protein. In the table there are around 510,000 distinct CDR3 sequences, around 21% of which are singletons.

Sample: peripheral blood mononuclear cells (PBMCs), taken when the disease was refractory, from a patient treated with antithyroid drugs. The receptor was derived from a female donor with Graves disease. This rearrangement joins TRBV7-2 to TRBJ2-3; D may correspond to TRBD1 or TRBD2 (5 bases each). CDR3 sequence reads: CASSHRSGTLLRDTQYF. The CDR3 DNA reads TGTGCCAGCAGCCACCGTTCAGGGACGCTGCTGAGGGATACGCAGTATTTT.